This paragraph covers one T cell receptor (beta chain) sequence. The antigen remains unidentified. This sample was taken from a study of PD-1 blockade in mismatch repair-deficient tumors. Turning to the study itself: Patients had approximately 11 mismatch repair-deficient cancer types and were previously treated and progressing.

Libraries were prepared by immunoSEQ multiplex PCR; TCRdb keeps only in-frame clonotypes and omits some of them. The sample has more than 15,000 clones; approximately 84% are singletons. Study conclusions and caveats: After pembrolizumab, tumor-resident clones rose rapidly, then generally contracted before radiologic responses.

TCR sequencing covered a few patients who responded to pembrolizumab. Germline CDR1 is SGHTA and CDR2 is FQGNSA. The CDR3 runs to 15 residues. The ends lost 1 base at V and 14 bases at J; junction bases unmatched: 7. The source of this sequence is an adult with mismatch repair-deficient cancer. Source: PBMCs, taken 4 weeks after starting pembrolizumab. The genes are TRBV7-2 and TRBJ2-3, with 15 bases lining up with TRBD2. The CDR3 here is CASSLGGTSGRSRYF. Here the CDR3 DNA reads TGTGCCAGCAGCTTAGGGGGGACTAGCGGGAGGTCGCGGTATTTT.